Detailed here is one T cell receptor (beta chain). What it recognizes is unknown. The source of the sample is a study of OX40 agonist ivuxolimab in advanced cancers. About the research overall: Patients received ivuxolimab, an agonistic anti-OX40 (CD134) antibody.

The CDR3 spans 18 residues. Germline V lookup: CDR1 SGHDT, CDR2 YYEEEE. J lost 4 bases, V lost 7 bases, and 17 bases had no gene match. Study observations and caveats: CD4+ and CD8+ T cells in blood underwent clonal expansion by week 6 at 0.1 to 3.0 mg/kg. Antigens targeted by the expanded peripheral T cells were not determined.

Repertoires were generated with immunoSEQ multiplex PCR, while TCRdb's copy carries only in-frame clones and drops some. The sample includes tens of thousands of clones, more than 85% of them seen just once. The rearrangement uses TRBV5-6 and TRBJ2-1, with 10 bases identical to TRBD2. The sequenced sample was CD4+ or CD8+ T cells sorted from blood, obtained in a trial of the OX40 agonist ivuxolimab. This TCR was sampled from an adult with an advanced solid tumor such as melanoma, head and neck, liver or kidney cancer. Here the CDR3 reads CASSPGLAVPLGYNEQFF. The CDR3, as DNA: TGTGCCAGCTCCCCCGGACTAGCGGTCCCGCTGGGGTACAATGAGCAGTTCTTC.